This entry describes one T cell receptor beta chain. The antigen remains unidentified. CD8 memory merged CD45RO+ with CCR7-negative CD45RA+ TemRA cells. Sorted-subset replicate PCRs used approximately 200 ng of genomic DNA. This amount corresponded to tens of thousands of T cell genomes. Profiled with immunoSEQ multiplex PCR; TCRdb holds only in-frame clones, not every one. This sample carries about 380,000 clones, about 96% of them seen once, and the ten largest clones take about 0.32%. The data originate from a study of shared clonotypes between healthy human individuals. General study points: Generation probabilities were higher for clonotypes shared across all four sorted-subset donors than for unshared ones. Genetic and exposure-history diversity was limited by the few donors.

There are 11 residues in the CDR3. CDR1 SGHRS and CDR2 YFSETQ come from the germline V gene. Trimming took 7 bases from V and 6 from J, leaving 9 bases between them. The J gene is TRBJ2-3, the V gene TRBV5-1; D call uncertain. Material: memory CD8+ T cells sorted from blood. Documented subset: CD45RO+ cells pooled with CCR7-negative TemRA cells. This TCR was sampled from a man aged 25-40 years in good health. The CDR3 DNA is TGCGCCAGCCGCGCTGGGGATACGCAGTATTTT. Translating it yields CASRAGDTQYF.